The rows below give T cell receptor beta chains drawn from one sample of a study of Ad26.COV2.S vaccination and SARS-CoV-2 variants. The repertoire was sequenced with immunoSEQ multiplex PCR; TCRdb's copy has only in-frame clones and lacks some. The table lists about 400,000 clones, around 89% of them singletons. The source was peripheral blood, collected in a trial of Ad26.COV2.S vaccine versus placebo. These receptors were collected from a person between 18 and 65 years old who received the Ad26.COV2.S COVID-19 vaccine or a placebo. Both conserved end residues are part of each CDR3. Fields, in order: clone size, D gene, V gene, J gene, CDR3 protein, CDR3 DNA. The D gene is left open where the match is weak. Clone size is not always given. Where it is, it says once, few, many or a class for expanded clones.

once,NA,TRBV5-1,TRBJ2-1,CASSPIRDGRLNEQFF,TGCGCCAGCAGCCCGATCCGGGACGGACGGCTAAATGAGCAGTTCTTC
NA,TRBD2,TRBV20-1,TRBJ2-3,CSASPATSGLTDTQYF,TGCAGTGCTAGTCCGGCAACTAGCGGGCTAACAGATACGCAGTATTTT
NA,NA,TRBV4-1,TRBJ1-3,CASSQVSGNTIYF,TGCGCCAGCAGCCAGGTTTCTGGAAACACCATATATTTT
NA,NA,TRBV18,TRBJ1-1,CASSQNAQGGVAEAFF,TGTGCCAGCTCCCAAAACGCCCAGGGCGGTGTAGCTGAAGCTTTCTTT
NA,NA,TRBV10-3,TRBJ1-2,CAISSTSGDNYGYTF,TGTGCCATCAGTTCAACTTCGGGGGATAACTATGGCTACACCTTC
few,NA,TRBV2,TRBJ2-7,CASSIPTGSRYF,TGTGCCAGCAGCATCCCCACAGGGAGTAGATACTTC
NA,TRBD2,TRBV11-3,TRBJ2-1,CASSLRSATSAYNEQFF,TGTGCCAGCAGCTTACGGTCAGCGACTAGCGCTTACAATGAGCAGTTCTTC
NA,TRBD1,TRBV30,TRBJ1-5,CAWSAYRQGPERSNQPQHF,TGTGCCTGGAGCGCTTACCGACAGGGCCCGGAGAGGAGCAATCAGCCCCAGCATTTT
NA,TRBD2,TRBV9,TRBJ2-2,CASSPGGGPNTGELFF,TGTGCCAGCAGCCCCGGGGGGGGTCCGAACACCGGGGAGCTGTTTTTT
NA,NA,TRBV19,TRBJ1-4,CASTPYATNEKLFF,TGTGCCAGTACTCCGTATGCAACTAATGAAAAACTGTTTTTT
once,TRBD2,TRBV18,TRBJ2-3,CASSQLAGSNTDTQYF,TGTGCCAGCTCACAGCTAGCGGGTTCGAACACAGATACGCAGTATTTT
NA,TRBD2,TRBV4-1,TRBJ2-1,CASSRNPLASGKNNEQFF,TGCGCCAGCAGCCGCAACCCCTTAGCTAGCGGGAAGAACAATGAGCAGTTCTTC
NA,NA,TRBV30,TRBJ1-1,CAWSQGNTEAFF,TGTGCCTGGAGCCAGGGGAACACTGAAGCTTTCTTT
NA,NA,TRBV9,TRBJ1-2,CASSVDRGGYGYTF,TGTGCCAGCAGCGTAGATCGAGGGGGCTATGGCTACACCTTC
NA,NA,TRBV12-1,TRBJ2-1,CASSFPRTSGSVGALF,TGTGCCAGCAGCTTTCCGAGGACTAGCGGGAGTGTTGGAGCACTCTTC
few,NA,TRBV19,TRBJ2-2,CASSIGGTRVVELFF,TGTGCCAGTAGTATAGGGGGAACCCGCGTTGTGGAGCTGTTTTTT
NA,NA,TRBV29-1,TRBJ2-3,CSVVGADTQYF,TGCAGCGTTGTGGGGGCGGATACGCAGTATTTT
NA,NA,TRBV19,TRBJ2-2,CASSPGAVAGELFF,TGTGCCAGTAGTCCAGGGGCCGTCGCCGGGGAGCTGTTTTTT
NA,NA,TRBV7-2,TRBJ2-5,CASSPRREVLHF,TGTGCCAGCAGCCCACGGAGGGAGGTCCTCCACTTC
NA,NA,TRBV11-3,TRBJ1-5,CASSFDRDRLRDNQPQHF,TGTGCCAGCAGCTTCGACCGGGACCGTCTGCGCGACAATCAGCCCCAGCATTTT
NA,TRBD2,TRBV19,TRBJ2-2,CASSPGTTRGELFF,TGTGCCAGTAGTCCCGGGACTACGAGAGGGGAGCTGTTTTTT
once,NA,TRBV2,TRBJ2-5,CASRPGPGFQTQYF,TGTGCCAGCAGACCCGGTCCGGGGTTTCAGACCCAGTACTTC
NA,NA,TRBV18,TRBJ2-1,CASSPNGDEQFF,TGTGCCAGCTCACCAAACGGGGATGAGCAGTTCTTC
NA,NA,TRBV10-3,TRBJ1-4,CAISPGTGNEKLFF,TGTGCCATCAGCCCCGGGACGGGGAATGAAAAACTGTTTTTT
NA,NA,TRBV14,TRBJ2-3,CASSQDRRAESTDTQYF,TGTGCCAGCAGCCAAGATCGGCGAGCGGAAAGCACAGATACGCAGTATTTT
NA,TRBD2,TRBV6-6,TRBJ2-1,CASSSRTSGRANEQFF,TGTGCCAGCAGTTCCAGGACTAGCGGGAGGGCCAATGAGCAGTTCTTC
NA,TRBD2,TRBV11-2,TRBJ2-1,CASSSRLAAENEQFF,TGTGCCAGCAGCTCGAGACTAGCGGCGGAAAATGAGCAGTTCTTC
NA,NA,TRBV21-1,TRBJ2-7,CASSMPRWEGERSYEQYF,TGTGCCAGCAGCATGCCGCGTTGGGAGGGGGAGAGGTCCTACGAGCAGTACTTC
NA,NA,TRBV7-2,TRBJ2-7,CASSLSRGGYEQYF,TGTGCCAGCAGCCTGTCTAGGGGGGGTTACGAGCAGTACTTC
few,TRBD2,TRBV11-3,TRBJ2-7,CASSYSGSGEQYF,TGTGCCAGCAGCTACAGCGGGAGTGGAGAGCAGTACTTC
NA,TRBD2,TRBV6-5,TRBJ2-3,CASRRTSGIRHTQYF,TGTGCCAGCAGGAGGACTAGCGGGATCCGGCATACGCAGTATTTT
NA,TRBD2,TRBV4-2,TRBJ2-7,CASSQAELAGGHEQYF,TGTGCCAGCAGCCAAGCCGAGCTAGCGGGAGGCCACGAGCAGTACTTC
NA,NA,TRBV30,TRBJ2-1,CAWSVLRNNEQFF,TGTGCCTGGAGTGTACTTCGTAACAATGAGCAGTTCTTC
once,TRBD2,TRBV10-3,TRBJ2-3,CATTAGAVADTQYF,TGTGCCACGACAGCGGGAGCTGTGGCAGATACGCAGTATTTT
NA,TRBD2,TRBV19,TRBJ2-1,CASSPVRGSSYNEQFF,TGTGCCAGTAGTCCCGTCCGCGGGAGCTCCTACAATGAGCAGTTCTTC